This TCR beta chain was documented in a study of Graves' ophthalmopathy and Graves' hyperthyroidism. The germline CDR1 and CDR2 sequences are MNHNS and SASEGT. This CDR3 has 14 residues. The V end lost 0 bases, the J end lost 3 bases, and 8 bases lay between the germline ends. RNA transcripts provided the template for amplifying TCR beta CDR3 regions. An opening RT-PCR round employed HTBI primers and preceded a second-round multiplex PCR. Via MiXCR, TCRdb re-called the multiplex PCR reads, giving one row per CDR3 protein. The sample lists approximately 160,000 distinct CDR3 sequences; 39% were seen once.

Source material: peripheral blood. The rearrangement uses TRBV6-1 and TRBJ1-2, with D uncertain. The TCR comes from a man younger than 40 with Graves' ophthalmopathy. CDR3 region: CASSEARQHYGYTF. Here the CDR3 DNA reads TGTGCCAGCAGTGAAGCGCGTCAACACTATGGCTACACCTTC.